The sample holds many counts of the clone carrying this T cell receptor (beta chain). The antigen is not known. Axillary draining lymph nodes of breast cancer patients supplied the node samples. From the multiplex PCR reads, TCRdb called clonotypes with MiXCR, one entry per CDR3 protein. The sample includes some 170,000 distinct CDR3 sequences, 25% to 40% of them seen just once. This sample was included in a study of breast tumors, draining lymph nodes, adjacent tissues. Study-wide results and limits: That most tumor T cells come from lymph nodes remained unproven. Compared with lymph nodes, tumors were less diverse; compared with nontumor tissue, more. Tumor and nontumor repertoires were significantly more similar in luminal-like than in basal-like breast cancer. Most tumor T cells seemingly derive from lymph node, then expand in tumor.

This CDR3 has 14 amino acids. The J segment lost 7 bases and the V segment lost 6 bases, leaving 9 bases of the junction unmatched. Sequenced material: axillary lymph node tissue. The receptor was isolated from a female donor with breast cancer. Some clones in this sample may be carry-over from other donors' samples. The V gene is TRBV12-3 or TRBV12-4, the J gene TRBJ1-5, with 7 bases matching TRBD1. CDR3 nucleotides: TGTGCCAGCAGCCAAACAGGGGCGGGGCAGCCCCAGCATTTT. Translation: CASSQTGAGQPQHF.